This entry features one T cell receptor beta chain sequence. The sample is drawn from a study of spatial heterogeneity in lung cancer. About the research overall: Any follow-up PBMC samples that were available went on to be sequenced, and the median time to follow-up was roughly two years after resection. Alpha-chain sequences were detected in numbers that were consistently lower than beta-chain sequences.

Germline assignment: CDR1 DFQATT and CDR2 SNEGSKA (reference sequence). The V and J ends lost 0 bases and 8 bases, in that order; junction bases with no gene match: 10. This CDR3 is built from 15 residues. Time point noted: blood at routine non-recurrence follow-up after resection. Extraction of whole RNA from tumor, nontumor lung or frozen PBMC preceded unsorted sequencing. TCRdb re-called the 5' RACE reads with MiXCR, one entry per CDR3 protein. The sample records 40,000 to 50,000 distinct CDR3 sequences, more than 9% being singletons. The V call is TRBV20-1, the J call TRBJ2-1; TRBD2 matches at 7 bases. The sequence was collected from a female donor with early-stage non-small cell lung cancer. This specimen consisted of PBMCs, obtained at follow-up. DNA for the CDR3: TGCAGTGCTAGAGAAAGGCGGGGGATTAGTTATGAGCAGTTCTTC. Translating it yields CSARERRGISYEQFF.